The 7 T cell receptor beta chains in this list originate from one sample, sequenced in a study of control samples from healthy donors and cancer patients. TCRdb's copy holds only in-frame clones and misses some; the assay was immunoSEQ multiplex PCR. The sample contains about 120,000 clones, approximately 90% of which appear only once. Sequencing was done on a sample of blood. These TCRs come from a woman aged 70-85 years in good health.

The genes are TRBV7-9 and TRBJ2-7, with D hard to call. Trimming pared 1 base from V and 0 bases from J, leaving 7 bases between. Per germline, CDR1 SEHNR and CDR2 FQNEAQ (reference sequence). The CDR3 is 14 amino acids. CDR3 loop: CASSLEGGSYEQYF. The CDR3 coding sequence is TGTGCCAGCAGCTTAGAGGGCGGCTCCTACGAGCAGTACTTC.

The genes are TRBV7-2 and TRBJ1-1, with 8 bases matching TRBD1. This CDR3 comprises 14 residues. The trim removed 5 bases at V and 4 bases at J, leaving 6 bases unmatched. Germline-derived CDR1 and CDR2 are SGHTA and FQGNSA. The CDR3 nucleotides are TGTGCCAGCAGCGCGGACAGGGCTGGCACTGAAGCTTTCTTT. Encoded protein: CASSADRAGTEAFF.

The chain combines TRBV28 with TRBJ1-5, with TRBD1 as a possible D gene (6 bases). The CDR3 is made up of 15 amino acids. Germline-derived CDR1 and CDR2 are MDHEN and SYDVKM. Trimming left V 3 bases short and J 1 base short, with 10 bases between. CDR3 nucleotides: TGTGCCAGCAGTTTGGGGGGCCCGAGCAATCAGCCCCAGCATTTT. It translates to CASSLGGPSNQPQHF.

This chain uses TRBV7-3 with TRBJ2-1; D remains ambiguous. The CDR3 sequence is 12 residues long. V was trimmed by 0 bases and J by 10 bases, leaving 7 bases between them. Germline CDR1 and CDR2: SGHTA and FQGTGA. The CDR3 region is CASSLTSGEQFF. DNA for the CDR3: TGTGCCAGCAGCTTAACGAGTGGGGAGCAGTTCTTC.

The rearrangement uses TRBV2 and TRBJ1-6; D unresolved. Deletions cut 4 bases from V and 1 base from J, with 11 bases between. This CDR3 contains 16 residues. CDR1 is SNHLY, CDR2 FYNNEI, per germline. The CDR3 DNA sequence: TGTGCCAGCAGTGCCCGGTTTGGGTCCTATAATTCACCCCTCCACTTT. It encodes CASSARFGSYNSPLHF.

This chain joins TRBV6-1 and TRBJ1-6, with D perhaps matching TRBD1 (5 bases). The germline gives CDR1 MNHNS, CDR2 SASEGT. This CDR3 has 14 residues. V gave up 0 bases and J gave up 6 bases, with 6 bases separating them. The CDR3 sequence is CASSEAGGNSPLHF. Written as DNA, the CDR3 is TGTGCCAGCAGTGAAGCTGGGGGTAATTCACCCCTCCACTTT.

CDR3 sequence (DNA): TGTGCCAGCTCCCCAGGCCAGTCCTACGAGCAGTACTTC. Amino acids: CASSPGQSYEQYF. This chain joins TRBV18 and TRBJ2-7; no clear D. V gave up 6 bases and J gave up 1 base, with 10 bases separating them. CDR3 length equals 13 residues. The germline gives CDR1 KGHSH, CDR2 LQKENI.